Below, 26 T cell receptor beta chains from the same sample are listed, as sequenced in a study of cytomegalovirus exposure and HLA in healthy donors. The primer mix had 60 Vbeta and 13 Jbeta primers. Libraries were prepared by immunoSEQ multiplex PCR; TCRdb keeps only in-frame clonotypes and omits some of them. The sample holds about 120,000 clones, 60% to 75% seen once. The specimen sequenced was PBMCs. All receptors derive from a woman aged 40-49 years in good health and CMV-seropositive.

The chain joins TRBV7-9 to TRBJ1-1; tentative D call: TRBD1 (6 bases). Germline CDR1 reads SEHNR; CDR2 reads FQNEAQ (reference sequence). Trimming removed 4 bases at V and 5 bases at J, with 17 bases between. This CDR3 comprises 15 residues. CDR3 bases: TGTGCCAGCAGCTACTTGTCAGGGGCCCGTACTGAAGCTTTCTTT. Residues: CASSYLSGARTEAFF.

In DNA, the CDR3 is TGTGCCAGCAGCCCTGCCGGGGGGGCGATCGGCAATCAGCCCCAGCATTTT. Translating gives CASSPAGGAIGNQPQHF. The V and J genes are TRBV7-9 and TRBJ1-5; the D gene is possibly TRBD1 (6 bases). The CDR3 is 17 amino acids. V shed 5 bases and J shed 2 bases, with 19 bases lying between them. Germline V gene sequence: CDR1 SEHNR, CDR2 FQNEAQ (reference sequence).

The CDR3 loop reads CASRKQGAYGYTF. DNA for the CDR3: TGTGCCAGTAGGAAACAGGGGGCTTATGGCTACACCTTC. The rearrangement uses TRBV19 and TRBJ1-2, with 9 positions matching TRBD1. This CDR3 has 13 residues. After removal of 6 bases from V and 5 bases from J, the junction contained 4 bases not matched to a gene. From germline, CDR1 is LNHDA and CDR2 SQIVND (reference sequence).

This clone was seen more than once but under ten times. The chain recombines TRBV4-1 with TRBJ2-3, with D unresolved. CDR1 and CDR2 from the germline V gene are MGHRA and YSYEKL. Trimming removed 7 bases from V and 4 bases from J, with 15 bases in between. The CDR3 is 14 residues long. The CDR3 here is CASTSTPGSDTQYF. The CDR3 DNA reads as TGCGCCAGCACCTCAACACCAGGCTCAGATACGCAGTATTTT.

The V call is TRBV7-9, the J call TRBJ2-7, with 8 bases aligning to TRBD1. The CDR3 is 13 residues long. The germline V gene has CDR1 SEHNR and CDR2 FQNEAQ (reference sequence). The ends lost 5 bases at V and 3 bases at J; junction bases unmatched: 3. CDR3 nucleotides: TGTGCCAGCAGCCCCGGGACAGGCTACGAGCAGTACTTC. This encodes CASSPGTGYEQYF.

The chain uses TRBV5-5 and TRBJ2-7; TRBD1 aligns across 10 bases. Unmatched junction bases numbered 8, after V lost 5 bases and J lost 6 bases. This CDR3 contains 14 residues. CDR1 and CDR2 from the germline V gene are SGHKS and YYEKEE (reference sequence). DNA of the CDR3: TGTGCCAGCAGTACCGACAGGGGGCAGGTCGAGCAGTACTTC. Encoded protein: CASSTDRGQVEQYF.

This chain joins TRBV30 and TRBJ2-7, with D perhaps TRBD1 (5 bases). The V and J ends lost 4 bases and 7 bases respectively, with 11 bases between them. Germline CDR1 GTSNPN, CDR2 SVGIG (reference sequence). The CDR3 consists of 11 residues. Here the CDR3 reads CAWTLGLEQYF. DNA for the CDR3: TGTGCCTGGACTCTGGGGCTTGAGCAGTACTTC.

DNA for the CDR3: TGTGCCAGCAGCCCAGAGGAGACGGCGAGAATAGCTAACTATGGCTACACCTTC. Translation: CASSPEETARIANYGYTF. The chain employs TRBV28 and TRBJ1-2; D is ambiguous. Deletions cut 6 bases from V and 0 bases from J, with 23 bases between. CDR3 size: 18 residues. In germline, CDR1 is MDHEN, CDR2 SYDVKM.

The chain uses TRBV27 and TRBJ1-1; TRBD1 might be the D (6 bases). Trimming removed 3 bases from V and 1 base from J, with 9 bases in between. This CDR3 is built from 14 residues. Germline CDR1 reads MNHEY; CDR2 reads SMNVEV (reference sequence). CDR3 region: CASSFSGANTEAFF. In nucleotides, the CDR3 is TGTGCCAGCAGTTTTTCAGGGGCGAACACTGAAGCTTTCTTT.

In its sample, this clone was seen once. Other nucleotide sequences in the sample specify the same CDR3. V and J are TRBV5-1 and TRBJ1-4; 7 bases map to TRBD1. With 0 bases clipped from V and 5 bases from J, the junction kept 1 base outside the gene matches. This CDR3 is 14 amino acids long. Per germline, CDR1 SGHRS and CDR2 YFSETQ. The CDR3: CASSLGQGNEKLFF. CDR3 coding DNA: TGCGCCAGCAGCTTGGGACAGGGCAATGAAAAACTGTTTTTT.

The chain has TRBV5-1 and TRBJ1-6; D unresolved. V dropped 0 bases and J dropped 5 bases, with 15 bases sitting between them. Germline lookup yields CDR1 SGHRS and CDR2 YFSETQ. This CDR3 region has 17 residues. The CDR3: CASSLALGPIDNSPLHF. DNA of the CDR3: TGCGCCAGCAGCTTGGCTCTCGGTCCAATCGATAATTCACCCCTCCACTTT.

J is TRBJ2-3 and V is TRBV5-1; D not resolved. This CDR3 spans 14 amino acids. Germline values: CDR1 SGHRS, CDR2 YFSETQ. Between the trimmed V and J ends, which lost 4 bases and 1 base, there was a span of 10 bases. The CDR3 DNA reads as TGCGCCAGCAGCCCCCAGCTAGGCACAGATACGCAGTATTTT. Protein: CASSPQLGTDTQYF.

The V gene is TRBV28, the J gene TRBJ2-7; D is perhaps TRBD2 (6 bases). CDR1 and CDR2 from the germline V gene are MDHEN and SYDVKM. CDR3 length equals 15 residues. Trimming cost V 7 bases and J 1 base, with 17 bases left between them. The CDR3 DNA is TGTGCCAGCACCCGTCCCGGGAGCGGGTCCTACGAGCAGTACTTC. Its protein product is CASTRPGSGSYEQYF.

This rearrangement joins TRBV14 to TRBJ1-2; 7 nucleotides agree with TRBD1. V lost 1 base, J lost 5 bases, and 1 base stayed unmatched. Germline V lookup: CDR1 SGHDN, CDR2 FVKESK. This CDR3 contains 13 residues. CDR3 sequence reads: CASSQVQGYGYTF. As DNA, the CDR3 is TGTGCCAGCAGCCAAGTACAGGGGTATGGCTACACCTTC.

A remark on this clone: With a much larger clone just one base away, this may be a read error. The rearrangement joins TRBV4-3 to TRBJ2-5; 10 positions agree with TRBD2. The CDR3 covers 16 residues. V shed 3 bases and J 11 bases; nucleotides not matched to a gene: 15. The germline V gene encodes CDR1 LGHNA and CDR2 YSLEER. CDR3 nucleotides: TGCGCCAGCAGCCAGGATAGCGCTAGCGGGAGAGATGAGCAGTACTTC. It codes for CASSQDSASGRDEQYF.

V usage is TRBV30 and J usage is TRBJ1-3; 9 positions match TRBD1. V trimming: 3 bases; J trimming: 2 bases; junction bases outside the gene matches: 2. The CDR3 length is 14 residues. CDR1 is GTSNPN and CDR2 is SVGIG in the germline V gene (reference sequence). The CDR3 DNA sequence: TGTGCCTGGAGAGGACAGGGGACTGGAAACACCATATATTTT. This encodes CAWRGQGTGNTIYF.

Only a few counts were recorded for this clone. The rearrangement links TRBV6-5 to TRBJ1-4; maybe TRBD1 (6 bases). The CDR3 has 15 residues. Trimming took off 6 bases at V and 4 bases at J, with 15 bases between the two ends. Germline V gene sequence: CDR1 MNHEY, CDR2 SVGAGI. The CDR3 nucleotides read TGTGCCAGCAGCACTGCAAGGGGGTTTAATGAAAAACTGTTTTTT. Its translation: CASSTARGFNEKLFF.

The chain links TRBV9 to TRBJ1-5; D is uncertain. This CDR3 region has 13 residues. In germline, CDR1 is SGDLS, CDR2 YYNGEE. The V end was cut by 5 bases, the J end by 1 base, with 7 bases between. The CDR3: CASSTRSNQPQHF. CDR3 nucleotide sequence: TGTGCCAGCAGTACGCGGAGCAATCAGCCCCAGCATTTT.

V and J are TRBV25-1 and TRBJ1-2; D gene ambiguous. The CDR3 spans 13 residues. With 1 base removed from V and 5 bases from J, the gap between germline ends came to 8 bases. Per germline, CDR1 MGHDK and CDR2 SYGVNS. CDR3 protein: CASSEFEGYGYTF. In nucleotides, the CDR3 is TGTGCCAGCAGTGAATTTGAGGGTTATGGCTACACCTTC.

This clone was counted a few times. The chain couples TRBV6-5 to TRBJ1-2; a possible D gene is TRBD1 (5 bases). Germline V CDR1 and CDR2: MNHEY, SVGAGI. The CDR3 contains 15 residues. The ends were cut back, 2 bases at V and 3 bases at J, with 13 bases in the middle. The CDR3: CASSYNRQTHYGYTF. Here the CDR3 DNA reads TGTGCCAGCAGTTACAATAGACAGACCCACTATGGCTACACCTTC.

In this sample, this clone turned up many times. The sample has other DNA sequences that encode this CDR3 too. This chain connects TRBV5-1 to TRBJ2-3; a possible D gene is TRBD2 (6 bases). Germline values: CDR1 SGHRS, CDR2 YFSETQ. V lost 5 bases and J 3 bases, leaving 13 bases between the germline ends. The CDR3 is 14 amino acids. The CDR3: CASSGGTVTDTQYF. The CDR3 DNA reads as TGCGCCAGCAGTGGGGGGACCGTTACAGATACGCAGTATTTT.

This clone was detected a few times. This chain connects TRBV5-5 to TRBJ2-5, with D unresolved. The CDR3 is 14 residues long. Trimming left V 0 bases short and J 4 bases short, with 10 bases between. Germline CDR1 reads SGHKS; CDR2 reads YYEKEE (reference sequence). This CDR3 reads CASSLVVRGETQYF. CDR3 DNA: TGTGCCAGCAGCTTGGTAGTGCGAGGAGAGACCCAGTACTTC.

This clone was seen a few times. The CDR3 nucleotides are TGTGCCAGCAGTACGACGGGACAGGGGGGTTTAAATCAGCCCCAGCATTTT. Translated, it gives CASSTTGQGGLNQPQHF. This chain connects TRBV2 to TRBJ1-5; 11 bases agree with TRBD1. In germline, CDR1 is SNHLY, CDR2 FYNNEI. Losses at the gene ends were 5 bases for V and 4 bases for J; bases not matched to a gene: 10. This CDR3 spans 17 amino acids.

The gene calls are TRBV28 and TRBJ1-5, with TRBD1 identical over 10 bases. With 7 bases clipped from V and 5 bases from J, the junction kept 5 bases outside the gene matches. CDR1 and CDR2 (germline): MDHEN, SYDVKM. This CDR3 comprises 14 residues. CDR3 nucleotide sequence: TGTGCCAGCACCACGGGACAGGGGCATCAGCCCCAGCATTTT. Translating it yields CASTTGQGHQPQHF.

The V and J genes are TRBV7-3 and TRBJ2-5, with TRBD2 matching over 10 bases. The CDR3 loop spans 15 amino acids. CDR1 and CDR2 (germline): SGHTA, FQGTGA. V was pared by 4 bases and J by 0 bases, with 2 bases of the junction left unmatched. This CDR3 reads CASSSSGGNQETQYF. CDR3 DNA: TGTGCCAGCAGCTCTAGCGGGGGAAACCAAGAGACCCAGTACTTC.

For the CDR3, the DNA is TGTGCCAGCAGCTTGGGGCTAGCGGGAGCCTACAATGAGCAGTTCTTC. Residues: CASSLGLAGAYNEQFF. The gene calls are TRBV5-6 and TRBJ2-1, with TRBD2 matching 10 bases. Losses at the gene ends were 0 bases for V and 2 bases for J; bases not matched to a gene: 2. Per the germline V gene, CDR1 is SGHDT and CDR2 is YYEEEE. The CDR3 has 16 residues.